The 13 T cell receptor beta chains presented below share a single source sample, sequenced in a study of shared clonotypes between healthy human individuals. TCRdb keeps only in-frame clones here, not all; method: immunoSEQ multiplex PCR. The data hold some 2,000,000 clones, with more than 90% observed a single time. Sequencing input: naive CD4+ T cells sorted from blood. The subset denotes: CD45RA+ positively selected. The source of these receptors is a man between 18 and 35 years old in good health.

DNA of the CDR3: TGTGCCAGCAGTTTATCGGGGGCTAGCGGGCTGAAGACCCAGTACTTC. The encoded protein is CASSLSGASGLKTQYF. The chain recombines TRBV28 with TRBJ2-5, with 8 bases lining up with TRBD2. CDR1 and CDR2 (germline): MDHEN, SYDVKM. J was trimmed by 6 bases and V by 1 base; bases with no gene match: 10. The CDR3 spans 16 residues.

This clone was seen once. The V call is TRBV13, the J call TRBJ1-3; no reliable D call. V dropped 4 bases and J dropped 4 bases, with 14 bases sitting between them. CDR3 length: 15 residues. Looked up from germline, CDR1 is PRHDT and CDR2 is FYEKMQ (reference sequence). In DNA form, the CDR3 reads TGTGCCAGCAGCTCGTACTCTCCAGGCGGAAACACCATATATTTT. Protein sequence: CASSSYSPGGNTIYF.

The V call is TRBV27, the J call TRBJ1-5; D not certain. This CDR3 region has 19 residues. Trimming took 3 bases from V and 5 from J, leaving 26 bases between them. The germline V gene encodes CDR1 MNHEY and CDR2 SMNVEV (reference sequence). CDR3 sequence (DNA): TGTGCCAGCAGTTTCTCCGGGTCCGGGCGTTCCTTCGACGATCAGCCCCAGCATTTT. Protein: CASSFSGSGRSFDDQPQHF.

J is TRBJ2-7 and V is TRBV10-1, with D unresolved. Germline CDR1 WNHNN, CDR2 SYGVQD (reference sequence). V lost 7 bases and J lost 0, with 10 bases in between. The CDR3 is 13 amino acids. CDR3 nucleotides: TGCGCCAGCACCCAACAAGGCTCCTACGAGCAGTACTTC. Its protein product is CASTQQGSYEQYF.

The genes are TRBV6-5 and TRBJ1-5; 10 bases agree with TRBD1. Germline loops: CDR1 MNHEY, CDR2 SVGAGI. The CDR3 runs to 15 residues. After removal of 6 bases from V and 4 bases from J, the junction contained 6 bases not matched to a gene. The CDR3 spells CASSSRQGANQPQHF. Here the CDR3 DNA reads TGTGCCAGCAGCTCCCGACAGGGGGCAAATCAGCCCCAGCATTTT.

This clone was seen once. This chain connects TRBV11-2 to TRBJ2-7; 12 bases are a match to TRBD1. The germline V gene has CDR1 SGHAT and CDR2 FQNNGV. The CDR3 totals 16 residues. The V segment lost 3 bases and the J segment 6 bases; nucleotides outside the gene matches: 9. CDR3 in amino acids: CASSFSSGTGGLEQYF. In nucleotides, the CDR3 is TGTGCCAGCAGCTTTTCCTCCGGGACAGGGGGCCTCGAGCAGTACTTC.

V and J are TRBV7-2 and TRBJ1-3, with 7 bases fitting TRBD1. Germline V gives CDR1 SGHTA, CDR2 FQGNSA. This CDR3 has 16 amino acids. V shed 5 bases, J shed 3 bases, and the junction held 10 bases outside the gene matches. CDR3 residues: CASSPRQGVVGNTIYF. The CDR3, as DNA: TGTGCCAGCAGCCCCCGACAGGGAGTTGTTGGAAACACCATATATTTT.

This clone was recorded only once. In DNA, the CDR3 is TGTGCCATCAGTGAACCAGGGGTGTACTTTGGCGAGCAGTACTTC. Translation gives CAISEPGVYFGEQYF. This chain connects TRBV10-3 to TRBJ2-7, with a possible D match to TRBD1 (6 bases). The CDR3 is 15 residues long. Germline V CDR1 and CDR2: ENHRY, SYGVKD. V lost 3 bases, J lost 6 bases, and 18 bases lay in between.

V usage is TRBV30 and J usage is TRBJ1-2; 9 bases are a match to TRBD1. V shed 2 bases, J shed 10 bases, and the junction held 5 bases outside the gene matches. Germline CDR1 and CDR2: GTSNPN and SVGIG (reference sequence). The CDR3 length is 12 residues. This CDR3 reads CAWSRTGDDYTF. In DNA, the CDR3 is TGTGCCTGGAGTCGGACAGGGGACGACTACACCTTC. Combining the CDR3 with reference TRBV30 and TRBJ1-2 gives the whole variable domain SQTIHQWPATLVQPVGSPLSLECTVEGTSNPNLYWYRQAAGRGLQLLFYSVGIGQISSEVPQNLSASRPQDRQFILSSKKLLLSDSGFYLCAWSRTGDDYTFGSGTRLTVV.

This sequence joins TRBV30 and TRBJ2-7; TRBD2 might be the D (6 bases). Germline V CDR1 and CDR2: GTSNPN, SVGIG (reference sequence). CDR3 length: 14 residues. V shed 0 bases and J shed 6 bases, with 15 bases lying between them. In nucleotides, the CDR3 is TGTGCCTGGAGTGTATCCGGGAGCCAAAGCGAGCAGTACTTC. Translated: CAWSVSGSQSEQYF.

The chain uses TRBV10-3 and TRBJ2-2, with 7 bases identical to TRBD1. Germline CDR1 and CDR2: ENHRY and SYGVKD. The CDR3 sequence is 14 residues long. V trimming: 10 bases; J trimming: 3 bases; junction bases outside the gene matches: 8. Here the CDR3 reads CASREGGHTGELFF. The CDR3, as DNA: TGTGCCAGTAGGGAAGGGGGCCACACCGGGGAGCTGTTTTTT.

CDR3: CASSRAGNTIYF. The CDR3 DNA reads TGTGCCAGCAGCCGAGCTGGAAACACCATATATTTT. The chain has TRBV5-4 and TRBJ1-3; D call uncertain. Trimming removed 4 bases at V and 2 bases at J, with 4 bases between. There are 12 residues in the CDR3. Germline V gives CDR1 SGHNT, CDR2 YYREEE (reference sequence). Combining the CDR3 with reference TRBV5-4 and TRBJ1-3 gives the whole variable domain ETGVTQSPTHLIKTRGQQVTLRCSSQSGHNTVSWYQQALGQGPQFIFQYYREEENGRGNFPPRFSGLQFPNYSSELNVNALELDDSALYLCASSRAGNTIYFGEGSWLTVV.

V is TRBV6-1 and J is TRBJ2-1, with 8 bases aligning to TRBD2. The CDR3 totals 17 residues. Germline-derived CDR1 and CDR2 are MNHNS and SASEGT. With V trimmed by 4 bases and J by 2 bases, 10 bases remained unmatched. CDR3 DNA: TGTGCCAGCAGTGCCGTGCGGGGGGCGCTACCCTACAATGAGCAGTTCTTC. It yields the protein CASSAVRGALPYNEQFF.